These 25 T cell receptor beta chains share one sample of origin, sequenced in a study of PD-1 blockade in classical Hodgkin lymphoma. Repertoires were generated with immunoSEQ multiplex PCR, while TCRdb's copy carries only in-frame clones and drops some. Of about 4,700 clones in the sample, about 71% were seen once. Exposure to brentuximab vedotin varied, and each patient had relapsed following autologous stem cell transplantation. Here the sequenced sample was peripheral blood mononuclear cells (PBMCs), taken before the second cycle of nivolumab. The receptors come from a human donor with classical Hodgkin lymphoma.

The gene calls are TRBV28 and TRBJ1-2; 8 bases match TRBD1. The CDR3 is 12 amino acids. Per germline, CDR1 MDHEN and CDR2 SYDVKM. The V segment lost 9 bases and the J segment 7 bases; nucleotides outside the gene matches: 7. CDR3 region: CASIKQGVGYTF. CDR3 nucleotide sequence: TGTGCCAGTATCAAACAGGGGGTTGGCTACACCTTC.

The rearrangement uses TRBV4-2 and TRBJ2-1; no reliable D call. V shed 0 bases and J shed 5 bases, with 11 bases lying between them. Per germline, CDR1 LGHNA and CDR2 YNFKEQ. This CDR3 region has 15 residues. The CDR3 here is CASSQDGTENNEQFF. CDR3 in DNA: TGTGCCAGCAGCCAAGACGGTACTGAAAACAATGAGCAGTTCTTC.

CDR3 nucleotide sequence: TGCGCCAGCAGCCGCCGAACAGGGGTGGTCACAGATACGCAGTATTTT. Translating it yields CASSRRTGVVTDTQYF. V and J are TRBV5-1 and TRBJ2-3, with 7 bases aligning to TRBD1. Germline V gene data show CDR1 as SGHRS and CDR2 as YFSETQ. This CDR3 spans 16 amino acids. V gave up 4 bases and J gave up 2 bases; unmatched junction bases: 10.

The chain combines TRBV11-2 with TRBJ2-1; D is perhaps TRBD1 (5 bases). Trimming stripped 1 base from V and 7 bases from J, with 14 bases between. Germline values: CDR1 SGHAT, CDR2 FQNNGV. The CDR3 length is 15 residues. This CDR3 is CASSLVRQGRNEQFF. The CDR3 bases are TGTGCCAGCAGCTTAGTACGGCAGGGAAGGAATGAGCAGTTCTTC.

The J gene is TRBJ1-2, the V gene TRBV6-1, with D possibly matching TRBD1 (5 bases). The CDR3 covers 14 residues. V was shortened by 4 bases and J by 6 bases, with 15 bases between the two germline ends. Germline values: CDR1 MNHNS, CDR2 SASEGT. The CDR3 sequence: CASSGGAQVHGYTF. CDR3 nucleotides: TGTGCCAGCAGTGGAGGGGCGCAGGTTCATGGCTACACCTTC.

The rearrangement joins TRBV6-1 to TRBJ1-2; 7 bases are shared with TRBD1. Germline V gives CDR1 MNHNS, CDR2 SASEGT. This CDR3 is 14 amino acids long. V lost 5 bases, J lost 7 bases, and 10 bases stayed unmatched. This chain's CDR3 is CASSPQGGSGGYTF. The CDR3 nucleotides are TGTGCCAGCAGTCCCCAGGGGGGCTCTGGTGGCTACACCTTC.

The rearrangement links TRBV9 to TRBJ1-1; TRBD1 matches at 7 bases. Per germline, CDR1 SGDLS and CDR2 YYNGEE. After removal of 5 bases from V and 3 bases from J, the junction contained 7 bases not matched to a gene. The CDR3 spans 14 residues. The CDR3 here is CASSLGTVHTEAFF. In DNA form, the CDR3 reads TGTGCCAGCAGTCTCGGGACAGTGCACACTGAAGCTTTCTTT. Looking up the rest from reference TRBV9 and TRBJ1-1 gives the full variable domain: DSGVTQTPKHLITATGQRVTLRCSPRSGDLSVYWYQQSLDQGLQFLIQYYNGEERAKGNILERFSAQQFPDLHSELNLSSLELGDSALYFCASSLGTVHTEAFFGQGTRLTVV.

The rearrangement uses TRBV7-2 and TRBJ2-5; D not certain. The assigned J gene may be wrong: the sequence end matches TRBJ2-7 better. The CDR3 contains 11 residues. In germline, CDR1 is SGHTA, CDR2 FQGNSA. CDR3 nucleotide sequence: TGTGCCAGCAGCTCAACTTACGAGCAGTACTTC. Its protein is CASSSTYEQYF.

The V and J genes are TRBV7-6 and TRBJ2-7; possibly TRBD2 for D (6 bases). The ends were cut back, 1 base at V and 2 bases at J, with 12 bases in the middle. CDR3 size: 15 residues. The germline CDR1 and CDR2 sequences are SGHVS and FNYEAQ. In DNA form, the CDR3 reads TGTGCCAGCAGCTTAGGTAGCGGCTTAACCTACGAGCAGTACTTC. It yields the protein CASSLGSGLTYEQYF.

This clone is a singleton in its sample. The chain combines TRBV5-7 with TRBJ2-7; TRBD1 matches 7 bases. TRBV5-7 is annotated as an ORF whose role is uncertain. Trimming took 2 bases from V and 3 from J; bases not matched to a gene: 8. The CDR3 consists of 15 residues. CDR3 nucleotides: TGTGCCAGCAGCTTTCTCCAGGGGGTAGTCTACGAGCAGTACTTC. It codes for CASSFLQGVVYEQYF.

This chain connects TRBV5-1 to TRBJ2-7; no clear D gene. Trimming pared 4 bases from V and 9 bases from J, leaving 20 bases between. CDR3 length equals 14 residues. CDR1 is SGHRS and CDR2 is YFSETQ in the germline V gene. The CDR3 is CASSLGEPVSGQYF. Written as DNA, the CDR3 is TGCGCCAGCAGCCTCGGAGAGCCCGTATCCGGGCAGTACTTC.

The rearrangement joins TRBV7-6 to TRBJ2-3, with D possibly TRBD2 on 6 matching bases. Germline V lookup: CDR1 SGHVS, CDR2 FNYEAQ. The CDR3 is 17 amino acids. V dropped 5 bases and J dropped 0 bases, with 18 bases sitting between them. The CDR3 loop is CASSPGPSGSSTDTQYF. In nucleotides, the CDR3 is TGTGCCAGCAGCCCCGGGCCAAGCGGGTCTAGCACAGATACGCAGTATTTT.

The chain carries TRBV10-3 and TRBJ1-6, with D perhaps matching TRBD1 (5 bases). Trimming pared 6 bases from V and 2 bases from J, leaving 8 bases between. The CDR3 is 14 residues long. The germline CDR1 and CDR2 sequences are ENHRY and SYGVKD. As DNA, the CDR3 is TGTGCCATCAGCAGGGACCCCTATAATTCACCCCTCCACTTT. This gives the protein CAISRDPYNSPLHF.

This rearrangement joins TRBV29-1 to TRBJ1-1, with unresolved D. This CDR3 has 11 amino acids. V shed 6 bases and J shed 2 bases, with 7 bases lying between them. Looked up from germline, CDR1 is SQVTM and CDR2 is ANQGSEA. CDR3: CSVTRNTEAFF. DNA of the CDR3: TGCAGCGTCACACGAAACACTGAAGCTTTCTTT. Full variable domain (remainder filled in from reference TRBV29-1 and TRBJ1-1): SAVISQKPSRDICQRGTSLTIQCQVDSQVTMMFWYRQQPGQSLTLIATANQGSEATYESGFVIDKFPISRPNLTFSTLTVSNMSPEDSSIYLCSVTRNTEAFFGQGTRLTVV.

The chain carries TRBV27 and TRBJ1-4; D is undetermined. Germline V lookup: CDR1 MNHEY, CDR2 SMNVEV (reference sequence). There are 13 residues in the CDR3. V lost 3 bases, J lost 8 bases, and 10 bases lay in between. DNA for the CDR3: TGTGCCAGCAGTTTCCGCGCAAGGGAAAAACTGTTTTTT. The encoded protein is CASSFRAREKLFF.

The genes are TRBV19 and TRBJ2-2; TRBD2 agrees at 10 bases. Looked up from germline, CDR1 is LNHDA and CDR2 is SQIVND (reference sequence). This CDR3 has 17 residues. J gave up 4 bases and V 7 bases, and 12 bases lay outside the gene matches. CDR3 DNA sequence: TGTGCCAGTATCATGGTAGCGGGAGGCGGCGGCACCGGGGAGCTGTTTTTT. Translation gives CASIMVAGGGGTGELFF. The whole variable domain, filled in from reference TRBV19 and TRBJ2-2, reads DGGITQSPKYLFRKEGQNVTLSCEQNLNHDAMYWYRQDPGQGLRLIYYSQIVNDFQKGDIAEGYSVSREKKESFPLTVTSAQKNPTAFYLCASIMVAGGGGTGELFFGEGSRLTVL.

In its sample, this clone ranks as medium-sized. This chain joins TRBV27 and TRBJ1-5; no reliable D call. The germline V gene has CDR1 MNHEY and CDR2 SMNVEV (reference sequence). The CDR3 runs to 13 residues. Deletions cut 5 bases from V and 5 bases from J, with 10 bases between. Here the CDR3 reads CASSRGVDQPQHF. The CDR3 DNA sequence: TGTGCCAGCAGTCGGGGAGTGGATCAGCCCCAGCATTTT.

The chain joins TRBV4-3 to TRBJ1-1; the D gene is possibly TRBD1 (6 bases). CDR1 and CDR2 from the germline V gene are LGHNA and YSLEER. This CDR3 is 17 amino acids long. The ends were cut back, 2 bases at V and 1 base at J, with 17 bases in the middle. CDR3 coding DNA: TGCGCCAGCAGCCAATCATCTAGGGGGGCGAGGAACACTGAAGCTTTCTTT. Translated: CASSQSSRGARNTEAFF.

This sequence joins TRBV30 and TRBJ2-6; 10 positions agree with TRBD1. Germline lookup yields CDR1 GTSNPN and CDR2 SVGIG (reference sequence). With 4 bases clipped from V and 2 bases from J, the junction kept 8 bases outside the gene matches. This CDR3 has 17 residues. CDR3 amino acids: CAWMGGTGVPGANVLTF. The CDR3, as DNA: TGTGCCTGGATGGGGGGGACAGGGGTGCCTGGGGCCAACGTCCTGACTTTC.

This chain links TRBV13 with TRBJ1-4; D might be TRBD1 (5 bases). The V gene's germline CDR1 is PRHDT and CDR2 FYEKMQ (reference sequence). The CDR3 totals 17 residues. Trimming left V 0 bases short and J 5 bases short, with 16 bases between. The CDR3 DNA is TGTGCCAGCAGCTTAGGACCAGGGCAGAGATTAAATGAAAAACTGTTTTTT. Translated: CASSLGPGQRLNEKLFF.

V is TRBV28 and J is TRBJ2-2, with TRBD2 matching over 7 bases. The CDR3 covers 15 residues. Looked up from germline, CDR1 is MDHEN and CDR2 is SYDVKM. The V gene end was trimmed by 7 bases and the J gene end by 6 bases; junction bases not matched to a gene: 11. The CDR3 sequence is CASTVKLGRAGELFF. In DNA, the CDR3 is TGTGCCAGCACGGTCAAACTGGGGAGGGCCGGGGAGCTGTTTTTT.

The chain carries TRBV27 and TRBJ2-2; TRBD1 agrees at 9 bases. The CDR3 is 15 residues long. V lost 5 bases, J lost 6 bases, and 7 bases stayed unmatched. Looked up from germline, CDR1 is MNHEY and CDR2 is SMNVEV (reference sequence). The chain's CDR3 is CASSPGTGWAGELFF. In DNA form, the CDR3 reads TGTGCCAGCAGTCCGGGGACAGGGTGGGCCGGGGAGCTGTTTTTT.

The rearrangement links TRBV10-3 to TRBJ2-7; 7 nucleotides line up with TRBD2. CDR3 length equals 14 residues. Germline assignment: CDR1 ENHRY and CDR2 SYGVKD. J was trimmed by 4 bases and V by 4 bases; bases with no gene match: 7. CDR3 bases: TGTGCCATCAGTGGTCGGGACTATGCGTACGAGCAGTACTTC. Protein product: CAISGRDYAYEQYF.

This clone has only one observation. This chain uses TRBV6-6 with TRBJ1-4; D unclear. CDR3 length equals 16 residues. V was cut by 6 bases and J by 3 bases, with 17 bases left in between. CDR1 is MNHNY and CDR2 is SVGAGI in the germline V gene (reference sequence). CDR3 in amino acids: CASSPGPMGSNEKLFF. Here the CDR3 DNA reads TGTGCCAGCAGCCCGGGCCCGATGGGGTCTAATGAAAAACTGTTTTTT.

This clone has only one observation. The V and J genes are TRBV7-8 and TRBJ1-2; maybe TRBD1 (5 bases). Germline loops: CDR1 SGHVS, CDR2 FQNEAQ. V was clipped by 5 bases and J by 10 bases, with 17 bases between them. The CDR3 is 13 residues long. CDR3 in DNA: TGTGCCAGCAGCACGCCCGAGGCCAGGGTCTACACCTTC. Encoded protein: CASSTPEARVYTF.